Listed below are T cell receptor beta chains from one sample, sequenced in a study of glioma-infiltrating T cells. A single record per CDR3 protein comes from TCRdb applying MiXCR to the multiplex PCR reads. The sample holds over 130,000 distinct CDR3 sequences, about 39% seen once. Source material: glioma tissue, nonneoplastic brain tissue, or PBMCs (not recorded which). The source of these receptors is a human donor with low-grade glioma or glioblastoma, undergoing nonglioma brain surgery, or in good health (not recorded which). Both conserved end residues are part of each CDR3. The D gene is left open where the match is weak. Clone size is given for some rows only: seen once, a few or many times, or a class if the clone is expanded.

clone_size: .; d_call: .; j_call: TRBJ1-1; v_call: TRBV4-2; cdr3_aa: CASSQDQGTEAFF; cdr3_nt: TGTGCCAGCAGCCAAGATCAGGGCACTGAAGCTTTCTTT
clone_size: .; d_call: TRBD2; j_call: TRBJ2-3; v_call: TRBV6-5; cdr3_aa: CASSSGTSVNTDTQYF; cdr3_nt: TGTGCCAGCAGCTCGGGGACTAGCGTCAACACAGATACGCAGTATTTT
clone_size: few; d_call: .; j_call: TRBJ1-2; v_call: TRBV20-1; cdr3_aa: CSARDSKGVSYTF; cdr3_nt: TGCAGTGCTAGAGATTCTAAGGGGGTGAGCTACACCTTC
clone_size: few; d_call: TRBD2; j_call: TRBJ2-1; v_call: TRBV2; cdr3_aa: CASSEAGGLVAYNEQFF; cdr3_nt: TGTGCCAGCAGTGAAGCCGGGGGACTAGTTGCTTACAATGAGCAGTTCTTC
clone_size: .; d_call: .; j_call: TRBJ1-5; v_call: TRBV12-3/TRBV12-4; cdr3_aa: CASSYRSNQPQHF; cdr3_nt: TGTGCCAGCAGTTACCGATCCAATCAGCCCCAGCATTTT
clone_size: .; d_call: .; j_call: TRBJ2-3; v_call: TRBV20-1; cdr3_aa: CSAYRRFSTDTQYF; cdr3_nt: TGCAGTGCCTACAGAAGGTTTAGCACAGATACGCAGTATTTT
clone_size: .; d_call: .; j_call: TRBJ2-7; v_call: TRBV7-9; cdr3_aa: CASSWDGGLYEQYF; cdr3_nt: TGTGCCAGCAGCTGGGACGGAGGCCTCTACGAGCAGTACTTC
clone_size: few; d_call: .; j_call: TRBJ1-1; v_call: TRBV20-1; cdr3_aa: CSGTGPNTEAFF; cdr3_nt: TGCAGTGGTACAGGACCGAACACTGAAGCTTTCTTT
clone_size: few; d_call: .; j_call: TRBJ2-1; v_call: TRBV7-2; cdr3_aa: CASSLGYRLYNEQFF; cdr3_nt: TGTGCCAGCAGCTTAGGATACCGCTTGTACAATGAGCAGTTCTTC
clone_size: .; d_call: .; j_call: TRBJ2-3; v_call: TRBV7-2; cdr3_aa: CASSLGEADTQYF; cdr3_nt: TGTGCCAGCAGCTTAGGAGAGGCAGATACGCAGTATTTT
clone_size: .; d_call: .; j_call: TRBJ1-1; v_call: TRBV29-1; cdr3_aa: CSVGQNTEAFF; cdr3_nt: TGCAGCGTTGGACAGAACACTGAAGCTTTCTTT
clone_size: few; d_call: .; j_call: TRBJ1-2; v_call: TRBV20-1; cdr3_aa: CSAVGRLDYGYTF; cdr3_nt: TGCAGTGCCGTCGGCAGGTTGGACTATGGCTACACCTTC
clone_size: few; d_call: .; j_call: TRBJ2-1; v_call: TRBV2; cdr3_aa: CASRDTGYNEQFF; cdr3_nt: TGTGCCAGCAGGGATACGGGATACAATGAGCAGTTCTTC
clone_size: .; d_call: .; j_call: TRBJ1-4; v_call: TRBV18; cdr3_aa: CASSPSGATNEKLFF; cdr3_nt: TGTGCCAGCTCACCTTCGGGGGCAACTAATGAAAAACTGTTTTTT
clone_size: few; d_call: .; j_call: TRBJ1-4; v_call: TRBV12-3/TRBV12-4; cdr3_aa: CASSLEAHATNEKLFF; cdr3_nt: TGTGCCAGCAGTTTAGAGGCACATGCAACTAATGAAAAACTGTTTTTT
clone_size: .; d_call: TRBD2; j_call: TRBJ2-7; v_call: TRBV6-1; cdr3_aa: CASSSGLASEQYF; cdr3_nt: TGTGCCAGCAGTTCGGGACTAGCGAGCGAGCAGTACTTC
clone_size: .; d_call: .; j_call: TRBJ2-5; v_call: TRBV12-5; cdr3_aa: CASGLEETQYF; cdr3_nt: TGTGCTAGTGGTTTGGAAGAGACCCAGTACTTC
clone_size: .; d_call: TRBD2; j_call: TRBJ2-7; v_call: TRBV28; cdr3_aa: CASRPGTSGSNEQYF; cdr3_nt: TGTGCCAGCCGTCCCGGGACTAGCGGGAGTAACGAGCAGTACTTC
clone_size: few; d_call: .; j_call: TRBJ2-5; v_call: TRBV6-1; cdr3_aa: CASSEMDSGTQYF; cdr3_nt: TGTGCCAGCAGTGAAATGGACTCAGGGACCCAGTACTTC
clone_size: .; d_call: .; j_call: TRBJ2-7; v_call: TRBV3-1; cdr3_aa: CASRGQPGYEQYF; cdr3_nt: TGTGCCAGCCGCGGGCAACCCGGCTACGAGCAGTACTTC
clone_size: .; d_call: TRBD2; j_call: TRBJ2-1; v_call: TRBV14; cdr3_aa: CASSRRSGTSGGPVGRNEQFF; cdr3_nt: TGTGCCAGCAGCCGACGATCCGGGACTAGCGGGGGGCCGGTGGGGAGGAATGAGCAGTTCTTC
clone_size: few; d_call: .; j_call: TRBJ1-4; v_call: TRBV4-2; cdr3_aa: CASSQDDPDRGRREKLFF; cdr3_nt: TGTGCCAGCAGCCAAGATGACCCAGATCGAGGACGTAGAGAAAAACTGTTTTTT
clone_size: .; d_call: .; j_call: TRBJ2-3; v_call: TRBV19; cdr3_aa: CASSTRLDTQYF; cdr3_nt: TGTGCCAGTAGTACCCGACTAGATACGCAGTATTTT
clone_size: few; d_call: .; j_call: TRBJ2-1; v_call: TRBV11-1; cdr3_aa: CASSSQGFVYNEQFF; cdr3_nt: TGTGCCAGCAGCTCGCAGGGATTCGTCTACAATGAGCAGTTCTTC
clone_size: .; d_call: .; j_call: TRBJ1-1; v_call: TRBV6-9; cdr3_aa: CASSYLGDNTEAFF; cdr3_nt: TGTGCCAGCAGTTACTTGGGAGACAACACTGAAGCTTTCTTT
clone_size: many; d_call: TRBD1; j_call: TRBJ1-5; v_call: TRBV28; cdr3_aa: CASRLPGQLMPQHF; cdr3_nt: TGTGCCAGCAGACTTCCGGGACAGCTCATGCCCCAGCATTTT
clone_size: .; d_call: TRBD2; j_call: TRBJ2-7; v_call: TRBV20-1; cdr3_aa: CSASLSGTEQYF; cdr3_nt: TGCAGTGCTAGTCTAAGCGGGACGGAGCAGTACTTC
clone_size: many; d_call: .; j_call: TRBJ1-4; v_call: TRBV20-1; cdr3_aa: CSASRQGRANEKLFF; cdr3_nt: TGCAGTGCAAGTCGTCAGGGGAGAGCTAATGAAAAACTGTTTTTT
clone_size: .; d_call: .; j_call: TRBJ1-1; v_call: TRBV18; cdr3_aa: CASSQTLNTEAFF; cdr3_nt: TGTGCCAGCTCACAGACACTGAACACTGAAGCTTTCTTT
clone_size: .; d_call: .; j_call: TRBJ2-5; v_call: TRBV7-9; cdr3_aa: CASSNGETQYF; cdr3_nt: TGTGCCAGCAGCAATGGGGAGACCCAGTACTTC
clone_size: .; d_call: TRBD2; j_call: TRBJ2-3; v_call: TRBV6-5; cdr3_aa: CASSSLAGGPLVTQYF; cdr3_nt: TGTGCCAGCAGTTCACTAGCGGGGGGCCCCCTTGTTACGCAGTATTTT
clone_size: .; d_call: .; j_call: TRBJ2-2; v_call: TRBV7-9; cdr3_aa: CAAQRGENTGELFF; cdr3_nt: TGTGCCGCTCAAAGGGGGGAGAACACCGGGGAGCTGTTTTTT
clone_size: once; d_call: TRBD2; j_call: TRBJ2-5; v_call: TRBV3-1; cdr3_aa: CASSPTSGKETQYF; cdr3_nt: TGTGCCAGCTCACCGACTAGCGGGAAAGAGACCCAGTACTTC
clone_size: .; d_call: .; j_call: TRBJ1-2; v_call: TRBV2; cdr3_aa: CASSVVRRDYGYTF; cdr3_nt: TGTGCCAGCAGTGTCGTCAGGAGAGATTATGGCTACACCTTC
clone_size: many; d_call: .; j_call: TRBJ1-3; v_call: TRBV6-1; cdr3_aa: CASSRTSGNTIYF; cdr3_nt: TGTGCCAGCAGTCGTACCTCTGGAAACACCATATATTTT
clone_size: .; d_call: .; j_call: TRBJ2-3; v_call: TRBV7-2; cdr3_aa: CASRPGRDTQYF; cdr3_nt: TGTGCCAGCAGGCCCGGCCGAGATACGCAGTATTTT
clone_size: few; d_call: TRBD2; j_call: TRBJ2-1; v_call: TRBV6-6; cdr3_aa: CASSYSSSGRRSYNEQFF; cdr3_nt: TGTGCCAGCAGTTACTCCTCTAGCGGGAGGAGGTCCTACAATGAGCAGTTCTTC
clone_size: few; d_call: .; j_call: TRBJ1-1; v_call: TRBV12-3/TRBV12-4; cdr3_aa: CASSLQTAFF; cdr3_nt: TGTGCCAGCAGTCTCCAAACGGCTTTCTTT
clone_size: .; d_call: .; j_call: TRBJ2-7; v_call: TRBV7-2; cdr3_aa: CASSLAGTEQYF; cdr3_nt: TGTGCCAGCAGCTTAGCAGGGACCGAGCAGTACTTC
clone_size: .; d_call: TRBD1; j_call: TRBJ1-1; v_call: TRBV6-2/TRBV6-3; cdr3_aa: CDSSRTGALTEYTEAFF; cdr3_nt: TGTGACAGCAGCCGGACAGGGGCCCTCACAGAATACACTGAAGCTTTCTTT
clone_size: few; d_call: .; j_call: TRBJ1-6; v_call: TRBV28; cdr3_aa: CASSSGSPLHF; cdr3_nt: TGTGCCAGCAGTTCCGGGTCACCCCTCCACTTT
clone_size: .; d_call: TRBD1; j_call: TRBJ1-2; v_call: TRBV27; cdr3_aa: CASSLGAPGQGFYGYTF; cdr3_nt: TGTGCCAGCAGTTTAGGGGCCCCGGGACAGGGTTTCTATGGCTACACCTTC
clone_size: many; d_call: TRBD2; j_call: TRBJ2-7; v_call: TRBV25-1; cdr3_aa: CASVSGSGYEQYF; cdr3_nt: TGTGCCAGCGTTAGCGGGAGTGGGTACGAGCAGTACTTC
clone_size: .; d_call: .; j_call: TRBJ2-1; v_call: TRBV2; cdr3_aa: CASSERTAGDEQFF; cdr3_nt: TGTGCCAGCAGTGAAAGGACAGCGGGCGATGAGCAGTTCTTC
clone_size: .; d_call: .; j_call: TRBJ1-1; v_call: TRBV7-8; cdr3_aa: CASSSPVGQGHTEAFF; cdr3_nt: TGTGCCAGCAGCTCCCCCGTTGGGCAGGGGCACACTGAAGCTTTCTTT
clone_size: .; d_call: .; j_call: TRBJ2-3; v_call: TRBV6-1; cdr3_aa: CASSDQSRVITDTQYF; cdr3_nt: TGTGCCAGCAGTGATCAGTCCAGGGTGATCACAGATACGCAGTATTTT
clone_size: .; d_call: .; j_call: TRBJ2-7; v_call: TRBV28; cdr3_aa: CASSPPTSWLAYEQYF; cdr3_nt: TGTGCCAGCAGTCCCCCCACCTCGTGGCTCGCCTACGAGCAGTACTTC
clone_size: many; d_call: TRBD1; j_call: TRBJ2-1; v_call: TRBV6-1; cdr3_aa: CASSEPRQGNNEQFF; cdr3_nt: TGTGCCAGCAGCGAGCCCCGACAGGGGAACAATGAGCAGTTCTTC
clone_size: once; d_call: TRBD2; j_call: TRBJ2-3; v_call: TRBV6-2/TRBV6-3; cdr3_aa: CASIAGTSGTDTQYF; cdr3_nt: TGTGCCAGCATCGCCGGGACTAGCGGCACAGATACGCAGTATTTT
clone_size: few; d_call: .; j_call: TRBJ1-1; v_call: TRBV11-2; cdr3_aa: CASSRRGGGGSEAFF; cdr3_nt: TGTGCCAGCAGCCGCAGAGGGGGAGGAGGAAGTGAAGCTTTCTTT
clone_size: .; d_call: TRBD1; j_call: TRBJ1-1; v_call: TRBV20-1; cdr3_aa: CSAKTGDNTEAFF; cdr3_nt: TGCAGTGCTAAGACAGGGGACAACACTGAAGCTTTCTTT
clone_size: .; d_call: .; j_call: TRBJ2-3; v_call: TRBV27; cdr3_aa: CASSLSSRGTYTQYF; cdr3_nt: TGTGCCAGCAGTTTATCATCCCGGGGCACATATACGCAGTATTTT
clone_size: .; d_call: .; j_call: TRBJ1-2; v_call: TRBV29-1; cdr3_aa: CSVGTEGYTF; cdr3_nt: TGCAGCGTTGGTACAGAAGGCTACACCTTC
clone_size: .; d_call: .; j_call: TRBJ1-1; v_call: TRBV20-1; cdr3_aa: CSVPRGNTEAFF; cdr3_nt: TGCAGTGTCCCCCGGGGGAACACTGAAGCTTTCTTT
clone_size: .; d_call: TRBD2; j_call: TRBJ2-1; v_call: TRBV20-1; cdr3_aa: CSASHSGRAFLDEQFF; cdr3_nt: TGCAGTGCTAGTCACAGCGGGAGGGCATTTTTAGATGAGCAGTTCTTC
clone_size: .; d_call: TRBD1; j_call: TRBJ1-1; v_call: TRBV6-2/TRBV6-3; cdr3_aa: CASSQGQGRVNTEAFF; cdr3_nt: TGTGCCAGCAGTCAGGGACAGGGGAGGGTTAACACTGAAGCTTTCTTT
clone_size: few; d_call: .; j_call: TRBJ2-7; v_call: TRBV6-6; cdr3_aa: CASSYGGEQYF; cdr3_nt: TGTGCCAGCAGTTACGGGGGCGAGCAGTACTTC
clone_size: few; d_call: .; j_call: TRBJ2-2; v_call: TRBV6-1; cdr3_aa: CATARARDTGELFF; cdr3_nt: TGTGCCACCGCACGGGCCAGGGACACCGGGGAGCTGTTTTTT
clone_size: few; d_call: .; j_call: TRBJ1-4; v_call: TRBV7-9; cdr3_aa: CASSPTGTTNEKLFF; cdr3_nt: TGTGCCAGCAGCCCCACAGGGACAACTAATGAAAAACTGTTTTTT
clone_size: .; d_call: .; j_call: TRBJ2-7; v_call: TRBV2; cdr3_aa: CASSDAGGLSYEQYF; cdr3_nt: TGTGCCAGCAGTGACGCCGGGGGTTTAAGCTACGAGCAGTACTTC